The rows below give T cell receptor beta chains drawn from one sample of a study of cytomegalovirus exposure and HLA in healthy donors. Data came from immunoSEQ multiplex PCR; TCRdb stores just in-frame clones and leaves some out. The profile shows about 100,000 clones, less than 85% of them singletons. Sequencing used PBMCs. The receptors come from a woman in her thirties or forties in good health and CMV-seropositive. The CDR3 runs from the conserved cysteine through the conserved F or W.

>TRBV7-3|TRBJ1-2
CASGAGGSGGYTF
>TRBV30|TRBJ2-7
CAWSVWTGALYEQYF
>TRBV28|TRBJ1-2
CASRTPLLRTGGNDGYTF
>TRBV15|TRBJ1-6
CATSRDLQGYSPLHF
>TRBV5-1|TRBJ2-7
CASRPPGTASYEQYF
>TRBV6-5|TRBJ1-2
CASSSLGAGTPGYTF
>TRBV5-1|TRBJ1-1
CASSLWGDTEAFF
>TRBV5-6|TRBJ1-5
CASRLNTANQPQHF
>TRBV30|TRBJ1-4
CAWNQGEKLFF
>TRBV7-6|TRBJ2-3
CASSLVSSGSTDTQYF
>TRBV30|TRBJ2-1
CAWSGVGRGDYNEQFF
>TRBV19|TRBJ2-1
CASSEAGVYNEQFF
>TRBV6-6|TRBJ1-5
CASRLGGDQPQHF
>TRBV5-1|TRBJ2-3
CASSLGEDTQYF
>TRBV5-1|TRBJ2-3
CASSMTGNTDTQYF
>TRBV30|TRBJ1-1
CAWGRGLNTEAFF
>TRBV21-1|TRBJ2-7
CASSKVGPGTEIGEQYF
>TRBV2|TRBJ1-2
CASTQSYGSYGYTF
>TRBV25-1|TRBJ1-4
CASSDLQGSRNEKLFF
>TRBV5-4|TRBJ1-2
CASSPEEGGRHGYTF
>TRBV7-2|TRBJ1-2
CASSLGGTAQRGYTF
>TRBV15|TRBJ2-1
CATSREGGGALNEQFF
>TRBV5-1|TRBJ2-2
CASRDRGDTGELFF
>TRBV4-1|TRBJ1-2
CASSHAGQGNYGYTF
>TRBV2|TRBJ1-4
CASMIGFSSPDEKLFF
>TRBV5-4|TRBJ2-1
CASSPGNYNEQFF
>TRBV7-9|TRBJ2-7
CASSFPGQGAYEQYF
>TRBV4-1|TRBJ1-2
CASSQGETGHRSYGYTF